One and the same sample provided the 21 T cell receptor beta chains below, sequenced in a study of response to subunit inactivated influenza vaccine. TCRdb analysed the RT-PCR reads with MiXCR anew, one entry per CDR3 protein. The sample holds roughly 700,000 distinct CDR3 sequences, 11% to 15% seen once. The material was PBMCs from blood, obtained around 14 days before vaccination. The receptor set was obtained from a man aged 45-65 years who received an inactivated influenza vaccine.

The J gene is TRBJ2-3, the V gene TRBV10-3; D not resolved. This CDR3 has 15 residues. Trimming stripped 7 bases from V and 5 bases from J, with 19 bases between. Germline loops: CDR1 ENHRY, CDR2 SYGVKD. The DNA for the CDR3 is TGTGCCATCAAAATGGCCGCTGGGGTGGGAGATACGCAGTATTTT. Translated: CAIKMAAGVGDTQYF.

This CDR3 reads CASSFTSDTQYF. CDR3 DNA sequence: TGTGCCAGCAGCTTTACGTCAGATACGCAGTATTTT. The J gene is TRBJ2-3, the V gene TRBV11-3, with no clear D. The V gene's germline CDR1 is SGHNT and CDR2 YENEEA. V lost 3 bases to trimming and J lost 4 bases, with 5 bases between them. The CDR3 loop spans 12 amino acids.

The chain has TRBV15 and TRBJ2-3; D not resolved. The CDR3 has 14 amino acids. V was cut by 1 base and J by 7 bases, with 12 bases left in between. Germline V gene sequence: CDR1 LNHNV, CDR2 YYDKDF (reference sequence). This CDR3 reads CATSRALVLHTQYF. The CDR3 coding sequence is TGTGCCACCAGCAGAGCCCTGGTTCTCCATACGCAGTATTTT.

There are a few counts of this clonotype. The chain joins TRBV4-3 to TRBJ1-1; D unresolved. This CDR3 contains 13 residues. The germline CDR1 and CDR2 sequences are LGHNA and YSLEER. V lost 2 bases and J lost 4, with 8 bases in between. The CDR3 DNA reads TGCGCCAGCAGCCAACTAGCTAGCACTGAAGCTTTCTTT. Encoded protein: CASSQLASTEAFF.

This clonotype was counted ten times or more. The chain joins TRBV18 to TRBJ2-7; D unresolved. Germline CDR1 KGHSH, CDR2 LQKENI. The V end was cut by 3 bases, the J end by 2 bases, with 11 bases between. This CDR3 has 14 amino acids. The CDR3 bases are TGTGCCAGCTCACCGGCTCACGGTCCCTACGAGCAGTACTTC. It codes for CASSPAHGPYEQYF.

The chain combines TRBV24-1 with TRBJ2-2, with D possibly matching TRBD1 (5 bases). Between the trimmed V and J ends, which lost 12 bases and 4 bases, there was a span of 20 bases. This CDR3 is built from 15 residues. Per germline, CDR1 KGHDR and CDR2 SFDVKD. CDR3 nucleotide sequence: TGTGCCCCAATACCACCAGGACAACTCACCGGGGAGCTGTTTTTT. This codes for CAPIPPGQLTGELFF.

Details on this clonotype: One junction end does not reproduce the germline sequence, and a read error may be involved. The chain joins TRBV3-1 to TRBJ2-5; 11 nucleotides line up with TRBD1. The CDR3 has 18 amino acids. CDR1 is LGHDT and CDR2 is YNNKEL in the germline V gene (reference sequence). CDR3 amino acids: CASSPGTGGWRIQEIQYF. CDR3 DNA sequence: TGTGCCAGCAGCCCAGGGACAGGGGGTTGGCGGATTCAAGAGATCCAGTACTTC.

The sample holds many counts of this clonotype. The J gene is TRBJ2-2, the V gene TRBV6-1; no clear D gene. V shed 2 bases and J shed 4 bases, with 11 bases lying between them. CDR1 and CDR2 (germline): MNHNS, SASEGT. The CDR3 runs to 15 residues. In DNA, the CDR3 is TGTGCCAGCAGTGAAAATTGGTATATCACCGGGGAGCTGTTTTTT. It specifies CASSENWYITGELFF.

The rearrangement links TRBV5-1 to TRBJ2-1; 9 bases are shared with TRBD2. The CDR3 has 16 residues. V lost 4 bases, J lost 4 bases, and 9 bases stayed unmatched. The germline CDR1 and CDR2 sequences are SGHRS and YFSETQ. CDR3 sequence (DNA): TGCGCCAGCAGCGCTAATAGCGGGAGATCGTACAATGAGCAGTTCTTC. Protein product: CASSANSGRSYNEQFF.

This clonotype was found a few times. The V gene is TRBV7-2, the J gene TRBJ1-5, with a weak D call TRBD1 (5 bases). Germline V gene lookup returns CDR1 SGHTA and CDR2 FQGNSA. There are 11 residues in the CDR3. V lost 4 bases and J 12 bases, leaving 10 bases between the germline ends. The CDR3 DNA follows: TGTGCCAGCAGCTCTGGGGCCGTCCAGCATTTT. Translating gives CASSSGAVQHF.

This clonotype was detected only a few times. The rearrangement joins TRBV11-2 to TRBJ1-3; weak D call: TRBD1 (6 bases). This CDR3 region has 16 residues. Trimming pared 3 bases from V and 0 bases from J, leaving 12 bases between. Germline V gene lookup returns CDR1 SGHAT and CDR2 FQNNGV. CDR3 sequence reads: CASSLTGHISGNTIYF. The CDR3 DNA reads as TGTGCCAGCAGCTTGACGGGACACATCTCTGGAAACACCATATATTTT.

A few counts support this clonotype. The J gene is TRBJ2-7, the V gene TRBV28, with 10 bases identical to TRBD2. With 6 bases clipped from V and 6 bases from J, the junction kept 11 bases outside the gene matches. There are 15 residues in the CDR3. Per the germline V gene, CDR1 is MDHEN and CDR2 is SYDVKM. In nucleotides, the CDR3 is TGTGCCAGCAGCCCTCTAGCGGGAGACATATCCGAGCAGTACTTC. Its translation: CASSPLAGDISEQYF.

This clonotype was seen at least ten times. The genes are TRBV6-2 or TRBV6-3 and TRBJ1-4, with TRBD1 matching over 7 bases. Unmatched junction bases numbered 8, after V lost 8 bases and J lost 14 bases. Germline values: CDR1 MNHEY, CDR2 SVGEGT. The CDR3 runs 11 residues. CDR3 nucleotides: TGTGCCAGCGGGACGGGACAGAGGCTGTTTTTT. It codes for CASGTGQRLFF.

This chain uses TRBV7-2 with TRBJ2-2, with D maybe TRBD2 (6 bases). Looked up from germline, CDR1 is SGHTA and CDR2 is FQGNSA. V gave up 0 bases and J gave up 0 bases, with 11 bases separating them. The CDR3 runs to 17 residues. DNA of the CDR3: TGTGCCAGCAGCTTAGCGGGGGGTCCCTCGAACACCGGGGAGCTGTTTTTT. Translating it yields CASSLAGGPSNTGELFF.

The gene calls are TRBV4-1 and TRBJ2-1; 9 bases line up with TRBD1. Trimming cost V 3 bases and J 3 bases; bases outside gene matches: 6. Germline CDR1 reads MGHRA; CDR2 reads YSYEKL. The CDR3 runs 16 residues. CDR3 sequence: CASSHTGQGIYNEQFF. CDR3 nucleotide sequence: TGCGCCAGCAGCCACACGGGACAGGGTATCTACAATGAGCAGTTCTTC.

This clonotype has just a few counts. V is TRBV7-9 and J is TRBJ2-7; a weak D match, TRBD1 (5 bases). The ends were cut back, 3 bases at V and 6 bases at J, with 9 bases in the middle. The CDR3 extends over 12 amino acids. Germline loops: CDR1 SEHNR, CDR2 FQNEAQ (reference sequence). The DNA for the CDR3 is TGTGCCAGCAGCTTTAAAGGGGCCGAGCAGTACTTC. Residues: CASSFKGAEQYF.

In this sample, this clonotype turned up many times. This chain uses TRBV11-1 with TRBJ2-2; the D gene is possibly TRBD2 (6 bases). The V gene's germline CDR1 is SGHAT and CDR2 FQDESV (reference sequence). Trimming took off 8 bases at V and 4 bases at J, with 14 bases between the two ends. The CDR3 contains 14 residues. CDR3 sequence reads: CASRGQGGTGELFF. Written as DNA, the CDR3 is TGTGCCAGCCGGGGCCAGGGAGGCACCGGGGAGCTGTTTTTT.

This chain joins TRBV7-2 and TRBJ1-2; 9 nucleotides line up with TRBD1. This CDR3 has 15 residues. Per the germline V gene, CDR1 is SGHTA and CDR2 is FQGNSA. V gave up 5 bases and J gave up 8 bases; unmatched junction bases: 12. The CDR3 DNA sequence: TGTGCCAGCAGCCCTTCCCCTGGGACAGGGATAGGCTACACCTTC. Protein: CASSPSPGTGIGYTF.

This clonotype was counted a few times. The chain has TRBV11-2 and TRBJ1-2; D not resolved. The CDR3 has 15 amino acids. Trimming left V 4 bases short and J 6 bases short, with 18 bases between. CDR1 is SGHAT and CDR2 is FQNNGV in the germline V gene. DNA for the CDR3: TGTGCCAGCAGCTCGGCCCCCCAAAACCCCCATGGCTACACCTTC. Amino acid sequence: CASSSAPQNPHGYTF.

The CDR3 sequence is CASSYNGWGTGYNEQFF. The CDR3 DNA sequence: TGTGCCAGCAGTTACAATGGCTGGGGGACAGGCTACAATGAGCAGTTCTTC. This chain connects TRBV6-2 or TRBV6-3 to TRBJ2-1; TRBD1 aligns across 8 bases. V gave up 2 bases and J gave up 3 bases; unmatched junction bases: 9. This CDR3 is 17 amino acids long. Germline CDR1 MNHEY, CDR2 SVGEGT.

This clonotype was seen more than once but under ten times. The rearrangement joins TRBV21-1 to TRBJ2-5; the DNA was not compared with TRBD1, the D call given in the table. TRBV21-1 is given as a pseudogene. The CDR3 totals 16 residues. DNA of the CDR3: TGTGCCAGCAGCATGCCCGGACAGGGGTTAAACGGGACCCAGTACTTC. Amino acid sequence: CASSMPGQGLNGTQYF.